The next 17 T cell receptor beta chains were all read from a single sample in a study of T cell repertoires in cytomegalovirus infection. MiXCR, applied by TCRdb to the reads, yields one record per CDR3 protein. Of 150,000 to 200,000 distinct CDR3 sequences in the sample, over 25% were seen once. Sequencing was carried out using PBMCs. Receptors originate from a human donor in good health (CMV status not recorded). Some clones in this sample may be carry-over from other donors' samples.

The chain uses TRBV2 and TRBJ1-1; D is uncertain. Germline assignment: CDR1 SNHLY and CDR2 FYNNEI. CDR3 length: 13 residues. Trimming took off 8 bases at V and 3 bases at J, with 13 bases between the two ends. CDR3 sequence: CASRRGRDTEAFF. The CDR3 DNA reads TGTGCCAGCCGCCGGGGTAGGGACACTGAAGCTTTCTTT.

Written as DNA, the CDR3 is TGTGCCATCAGTGACTCCGACAGTACTAACTATGGCTACACCTTC. Amino acids: CAISDSDSTNYGYTF. The chain recombines TRBV10-3 with TRBJ1-2, with D tentatively TRBD1 (5 bases). This CDR3 comprises 15 residues. V was cut by 3 bases and J by 0 bases, with 11 bases left in between. Germline assignment: CDR1 ENHRY and CDR2 SYGVKD.

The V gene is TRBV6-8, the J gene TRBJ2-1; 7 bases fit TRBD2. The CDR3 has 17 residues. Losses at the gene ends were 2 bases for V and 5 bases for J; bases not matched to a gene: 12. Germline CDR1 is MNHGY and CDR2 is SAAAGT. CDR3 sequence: CASSYGFIAGQNNEQFF. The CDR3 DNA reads TGTGCCAGCAGTTACGGTTTTATAGCGGGCCAAAACAATGAGCAGTTCTTC.

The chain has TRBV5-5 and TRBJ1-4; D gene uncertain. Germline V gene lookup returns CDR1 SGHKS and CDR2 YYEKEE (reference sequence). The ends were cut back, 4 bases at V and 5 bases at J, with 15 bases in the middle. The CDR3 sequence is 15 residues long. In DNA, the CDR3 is TGTGCCAGCAGCATCCTCCCGGGATTCAATGAAAAACTGTTTTTT. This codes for CASSILPGFNEKLFF.

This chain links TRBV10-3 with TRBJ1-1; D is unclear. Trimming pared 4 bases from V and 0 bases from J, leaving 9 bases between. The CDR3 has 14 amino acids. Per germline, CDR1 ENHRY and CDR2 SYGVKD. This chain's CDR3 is CAISGEGLNTEAFF. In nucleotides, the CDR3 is TGTGCCATCAGTGGAGAAGGCCTGAACACTGAAGCTTTCTTT.

CDR3 nucleotides: TGTGCCAGCAGCTGGGGCCCGGGACAGGTGAACACTGAAGCTTTCTTT. It translates to CASSWGPGQVNTEAFF. The chain employs TRBV5-4 and TRBJ1-1; 8 nucleotides line up with TRBD1. Germline loops: CDR1 SGHNT, CDR2 YYREEE (reference sequence). J was trimmed by 0 bases and V by 3 bases; bases with no gene match: 7. This CDR3 is 16 amino acids long.

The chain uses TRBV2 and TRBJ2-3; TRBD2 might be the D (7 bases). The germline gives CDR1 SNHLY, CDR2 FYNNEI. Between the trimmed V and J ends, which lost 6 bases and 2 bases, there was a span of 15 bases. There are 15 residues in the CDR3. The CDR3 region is CASRGVGGATDTQYF. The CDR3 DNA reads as TGTGCCAGCAGGGGGGTGGGGGGGGCCACAGATACGCAGTATTTT.

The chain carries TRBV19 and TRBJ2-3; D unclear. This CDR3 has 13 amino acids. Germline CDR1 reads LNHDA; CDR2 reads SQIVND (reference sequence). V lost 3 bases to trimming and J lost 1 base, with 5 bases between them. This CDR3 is CASSITGTDTQYF. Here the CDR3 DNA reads TGTGCCAGTAGTATTACAGGCACAGATACGCAGTATTTT.

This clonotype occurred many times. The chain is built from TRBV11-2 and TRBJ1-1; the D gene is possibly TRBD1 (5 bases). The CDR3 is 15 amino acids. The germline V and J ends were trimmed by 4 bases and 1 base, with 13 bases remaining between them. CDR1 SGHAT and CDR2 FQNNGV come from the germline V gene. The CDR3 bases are TGTGCCAGCAGCTCCCTGGGACTTTCGAACACTGAAGCTTTCTTT. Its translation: CASSSLGLSNTEAFF.

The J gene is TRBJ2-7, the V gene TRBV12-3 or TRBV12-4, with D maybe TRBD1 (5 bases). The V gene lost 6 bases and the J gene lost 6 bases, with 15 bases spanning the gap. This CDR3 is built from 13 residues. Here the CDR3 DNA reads TGTGCCAGCAGCCTAGACAGCTGGAGCGAGCAGTACTTC. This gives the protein CASSLDSWSEQYF.

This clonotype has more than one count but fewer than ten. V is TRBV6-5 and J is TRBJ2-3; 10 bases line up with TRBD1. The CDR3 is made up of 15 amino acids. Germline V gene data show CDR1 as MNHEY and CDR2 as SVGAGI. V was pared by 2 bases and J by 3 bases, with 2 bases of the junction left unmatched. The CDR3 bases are TGTGCCAGCAGTTACCGGGACAGGGGAACAGATACGCAGTATTTT. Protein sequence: CASSYRDRGTDTQYF.

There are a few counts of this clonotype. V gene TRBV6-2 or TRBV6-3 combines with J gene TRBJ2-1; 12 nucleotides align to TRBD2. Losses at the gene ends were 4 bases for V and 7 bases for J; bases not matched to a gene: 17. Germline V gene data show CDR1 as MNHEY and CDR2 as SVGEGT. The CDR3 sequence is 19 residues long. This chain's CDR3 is CASSSPTSGGPSGGNEQFF. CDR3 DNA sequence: TGTGCCAGCAGTTCCCCTACTAGCGGGGGGCCTTCGGGAGGAAATGAGCAGTTCTTC.

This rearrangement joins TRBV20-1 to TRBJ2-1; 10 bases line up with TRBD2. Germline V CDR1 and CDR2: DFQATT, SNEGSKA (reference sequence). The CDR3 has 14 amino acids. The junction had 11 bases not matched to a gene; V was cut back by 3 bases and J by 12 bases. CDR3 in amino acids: CSARASGGAISQFF. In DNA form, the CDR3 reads TGCAGTGCTAGGGCCAGCGGGGGGGCCATCTCGCAGTTCTTC.

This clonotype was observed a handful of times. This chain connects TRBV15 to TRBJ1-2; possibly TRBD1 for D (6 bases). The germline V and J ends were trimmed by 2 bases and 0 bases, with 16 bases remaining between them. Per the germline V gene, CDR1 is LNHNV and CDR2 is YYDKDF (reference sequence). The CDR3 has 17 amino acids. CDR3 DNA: TGTGCCACCAGCAGATTGCGAATCGGGGGCACTAACTATGGCTACACCTTC. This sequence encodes CATSRLRIGGTNYGYTF.

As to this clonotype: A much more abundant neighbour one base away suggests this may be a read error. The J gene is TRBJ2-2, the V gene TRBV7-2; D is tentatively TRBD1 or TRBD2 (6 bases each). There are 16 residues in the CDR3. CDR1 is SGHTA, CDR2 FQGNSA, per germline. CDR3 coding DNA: TGTGCCAGCAGCTTAGCAGCCGGGGGCCGCACCGGGGAGCTGCTTTTT. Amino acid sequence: CASSLAAGGRTGELLF. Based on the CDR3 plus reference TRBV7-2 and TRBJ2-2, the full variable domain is GAGVSQSPSNKVTEKGKDVELRCDPISGHTALYWYRQSLGQGLEFLIYFQGNSAPDKSGLPSDRFSAERTGGSVSTLTIQRTQQEDSAVYLCASSLAAGGRTGELLFGEGSRLTVL.

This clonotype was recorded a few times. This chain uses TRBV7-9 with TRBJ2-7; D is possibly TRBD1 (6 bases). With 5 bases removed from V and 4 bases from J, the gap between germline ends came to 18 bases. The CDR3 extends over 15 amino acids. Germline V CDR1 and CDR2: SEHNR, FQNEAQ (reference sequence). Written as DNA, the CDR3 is TGTGCCAGCAGCCGCGACCAACAGGGAATGTACGAGCAGTACTTC. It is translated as CASSRDQQGMYEQYF.

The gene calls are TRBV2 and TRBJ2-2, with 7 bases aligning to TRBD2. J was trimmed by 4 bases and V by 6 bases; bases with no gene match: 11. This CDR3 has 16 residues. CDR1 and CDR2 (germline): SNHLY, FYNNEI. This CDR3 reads CASRATSSLATGELFF. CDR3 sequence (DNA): TGTGCCAGCAGGGCGACTAGCTCCCTTGCCACCGGGGAGCTGTTTTTT.